This T cell receptor (beta chain) was recorded in a study of circulating CD8 cells and anti-PD-1 response in melanoma. General observations from the study: At M1, fewer than 7.5% of TRB clonotypes appeared in multiple subsets. DNEG was most diverse; TIGIT repertoires were least diverse. Generally, no replicate experiments were performed.

Each library started from 15 ng of total RNA using the QIAseq Immune Repertoire TCR panel. TCRdb re-analysed the reads in MiXCR, keeping a single row per CDR3 protein. Here the sample spans approximately 700 distinct CDR3 sequences, around 7% being singletons. Four subsets defined by PD-1 and/or TIGIT were sorted from live CD3+CD8+TCRalphabeta+ cells. Deletions cut 1 base from V and 0 bases from J, with 10 bases between. The germline V gene encodes CDR1 MNHEY and CDR2 SMNVEV (reference sequence). The CDR3 runs 15 residues. Judged by abundance, this clonotype is large (0.1 to 1%). As yet, its antigen is unknown.

The chain employs TRBV27 and TRBJ2-7, with D maybe TRBD1 (6 bases). The receptor comes from a human donor with melanoma. The source was CD8+ T cells from PBMCs, collected at baseline or after one month of anti-PD-1 therapy (not recorded which). DNA for the CDR3: TGTGCCAGCAGTTTATTAGGGACACCCTCCTACGAGCAGTACTTC. It specifies CASSLLGTPSYEQYF.